The TCR beta chain described here comes from a study of early stage breast cancer tumors. The wider study: Seven or eight ER+/PR+/HER2- tumors were invasive ductal; a few were invasive lobular. Notes on the study in general: Tumor and normal breast were distinguished via blood comparison in most of the 16 patients.

Comments on this clone: Its antigen is not identified.

Here immunoSEQ multiplex PCR was the method, and the copy in TCRdb shows in-frame clones only, minus some. The repertoire has some 36,000 clones, approximately 69% of them found once; the top ten carry over 6%. The V and J ends lost 0 bases and 5 bases respectively, with 14 bases between them. Germline loops: CDR1 MNHEY, CDR2 SMNVEV (reference sequence). The CDR3 runs to 15 residues. The V gene is TRBV27, the J gene TRBJ2-7; possibly TRBD1 for D (8 bases). This TCR derives from a person between 60 and 69 years old with breast cancer. Sequencing input: blood. In nucleotides, the CDR3 is TGTGCCAGCAGTTTATCCCGGACAGGGAGGGACGAGCAGTACTTC. Encoded protein: CASSLSRTGRDEQYF.